These 21 T cell receptor beta chains came from one sample sequenced in a study of identical twins. TCRdb re-called the 5' RACE reads with MiXCR, one entry per CDR3 protein. Among 650,000 to 800,000 distinct CDR3 sequences listed, about 9.4% were seen once. The data were also submitted as part of a second study, on yellow fever vaccine responses in identical twins.

What was sequenced was PBMCs. These receptors were collected from a woman aged 18-30 years in good health.

CDR3: CASSQELRQETQYF. The CDR3 bases are TGTGCCAGCAGCCAAGAACTTAGGCAGGAGACCCAGTACTTC. The chain combines TRBV4-2 with TRBJ2-5; D not resolved. CDR1 and CDR2 (germline): LGHNA, YNFKEQ. Trimming removed 0 bases at V and 5 bases at J, with 10 bases between. The CDR3 has 14 residues.

In this sample, this clonotype turned up many times. The chain has TRBV7-9 and TRBJ2-7, with D perhaps matching TRBD1 (5 bases). The CDR3 totals 14 residues. With 1 base removed from V and 1 base from J, the gap between germline ends came to 8 bases. Germline CDR1 SEHNR, CDR2 FQNEAQ (reference sequence). DNA for the CDR3: TGTGCCAGCAGCTTAGGGGGCCAATCCTACGAGCAGTACTTC. It specifies CASSLGGQSYEQYF.

This clonotype has a handful of counts. V is TRBV7-9 and J is TRBJ1-2; TRBD1 matches at 7 bases. V shed 5 bases and J 1 base; nucleotides not matched to a gene: 7. The germline V gene has CDR1 SEHNR and CDR2 FQNEAQ (reference sequence). This CDR3 contains 15 residues. As DNA, the CDR3 is TGTGCCAGCAGCCAATGGGACAGCGTTAACTATGGCTACACCTTC. Amino acid sequence: CASSQWDSVNYGYTF.

Note on this clonotype: This may be a read error: a much more frequent sequence differs by one nucleotide. The chain carries TRBV20-1 and TRBJ2-1, with 10 bases identical to TRBD1. The CDR3 has 16 residues. Trimming removed 2 bases from V and 2 bases from J; junction bases left unmatched: 6. Germline CDR1 and CDR2: DFQATT and SNEGSKA (reference sequence). The CDR3 spells CSARWGQGRTYNEQFF. The CDR3 DNA reads TGCAGTGCTAGATGGGGACAGGGGAGAACCTACAATGAGCAGTTCTTC.

This chain joins TRBV5-1 and TRBJ2-7, with D possibly TRBD2 on 6 matching bases. Germline V gene lookup returns CDR1 SGHRS and CDR2 YFSETQ. The CDR3 totals 14 residues. Trimming shortened V by 3 bases and J by 2 bases, and 12 bases separated the two germline ends. The CDR3 nucleotides are TGCGCCAGCAGCTGGGACTCCAGCACCTACGAGCAGTACTTC. Its translation: CASSWDSSTYEQYF.

The table lists this clonotype with many counts. The J gene is TRBJ2-3, the V gene TRBV7-8, with 8 bases aligning to TRBD2. The CDR3 sequence is 15 residues long. Germline CDR1 is SGHVS and CDR2 is FQNEAQ. J lost 3 bases, V lost 1 base, and 3 bases had no gene match. The CDR3 sequence: CASSLVSGATDTQYF. The CDR3 DNA follows: TGTGCCAGCAGCTTAGTTAGCGGGGCGACAGATACGCAGTATTTT.

The chain combines TRBV4-3 with TRBJ2-7, with D perhaps TRBD1 (5 bases). Germline CDR1 reads LGHNA; CDR2 reads YSLEER. V was pared by 1 base and J by 6 bases, with 16 bases between. This CDR3 has 15 amino acids. The CDR3 sequence: CASSQARAGQSEQYF. CDR3 coding DNA: TGCGCCAGCAGCCAAGCCCGCGCAGGGCAGAGCGAGCAGTACTTC.

The J gene is TRBJ2-1, the V gene TRBV4-3, with D tentatively TRBD1 (6 bases). The CDR3 is made up of 13 amino acids. Per germline, CDR1 LGHNA and CDR2 YSLEER. Trimming took 6 bases from V and 5 from J, leaving 11 bases between them. This chain's CDR3 is CASRGAGNNEQFF. DNA for the CDR3: TGCGCCAGCAGGGGGGCAGGGAACAATGAGCAGTTCTTC.

This clonotype was counted only a few times. The rearrangement joins TRBV15 to TRBJ2-3, with 10 bases lining up with TRBD2. This CDR3 has 14 residues. After removal of 8 bases from V and 1 base from J, the junction contained 3 bases not matched to a gene. CDR1 is LNHNV and CDR2 is YYDKDF in the germline V gene (reference sequence). Here the CDR3 DNA reads TGTGCCACCGAGCTAGCGGGGGGCACAGATACGCAGTATTTT. Translated: CATELAGGTDTQYF.

In this sample, this clonotype turned up a few times. This chain connects TRBV20-1 to TRBJ2-1; 8 bases match TRBD1. The CDR3 covers 14 residues. Germline CDR1 reads DFQATT; CDR2 reads SNEGSKA (reference sequence). Trimming at V came to 0 bases and at J to 8 bases, leaving 6 bases not matched to a gene. The CDR3 sequence: CSARDLDRAHEQFF. CDR3 nucleotides: TGCAGTGCTAGAGATCTGGACAGGGCACATGAGCAGTTCTTC.

In its sample, this clonotype was seen a few times. This chain connects TRBV28 to TRBJ2-3; tentatively, D is TRBD1 (5 bases). The V end lost 4 bases, the J end lost 2 bases, and 13 bases lay between the germline ends. Germline V lookup: CDR1 MDHEN, CDR2 SYDVKM. This CDR3 comprises 15 residues. CDR3 sequence: CASSSLRQITDTQYF. DNA of the CDR3: TGTGCCAGCAGTTCCCTCCGACAGATCACAGATACGCAGTATTTT.

This clonotype was found a few times. The chain combines TRBV11-2 with TRBJ2-7; 7 bases match TRBD1. The length of the CDR3 is 14 residues. The germline gives CDR1 SGHAT, CDR2 FQNNGV. After removal of 5 bases from V and 0 bases from J, the junction contained 4 bases not matched to a gene. The CDR3 region has the DNA TGTGCCAGCAGCGGGGACAGTGTCTCCTACGAGCAGTACTTC. Residues: CASSGDSVSYEQYF.

The CDR3 nucleotides are TGTGCCAGCAGTACACGATACAGGGGACAGCACACCGGGGAGCTGTTTTTT. This encodes CASSTRYRGQHTGELFF. The chain has TRBV28 and TRBJ2-2, with 7 bases lining up with TRBD1. CDR3 length: 17 residues. Germline V gene sequence: CDR1 MDHEN, CDR2 SYDVKM. With V trimmed by 5 bases and J by 3 bases, 12 bases remained unmatched.

This clonotype was seen ten or more times. V is TRBV14 and J is TRBJ2-2, with D uncertain. There are 13 residues in the CDR3. Trimming shortened V by 4 bases and J by 8 bases, and 11 bases separated the two germline ends. From germline, CDR1 is SGHDN and CDR2 FVKESK. CDR3 loop: CASSRIITGELFF. In DNA form, the CDR3 reads TGTGCCAGCAGCCGGATCATTACTGGGGAGCTGTTTTTT.

Ten or more counts support this clonotype. The V gene is TRBV7-9, the J gene TRBJ2-7; D gene unclear. Germline values: CDR1 SEHNR, CDR2 FQNEAQ (reference sequence). V was cut by 7 bases and J by 3 bases, with 13 bases left in between. This CDR3 has 13 amino acids. The CDR3 region has the DNA TGTGCCAGCACCAAGACGGATCTCTACGAGCAGTACTTC. It yields the protein CASTKTDLYEQYF.

There are a few counts of this clonotype. The chain recombines TRBV2 with TRBJ2-3; D is undetermined. V lost 4 bases, J lost 2 bases, and 19 bases lay in between. The CDR3 covers 17 residues. Per germline, CDR1 SNHLY and CDR2 FYNNEI. CDR3 residues: CASSAMAQRGPTDTQYF. CDR3 sequence (DNA): TGTGCCAGCAGTGCTATGGCGCAACGTGGTCCCACAGATACGCAGTATTTT.

Only a few counts were recorded for this clonotype. V is TRBV28 and J is TRBJ2-3; tentatively, D is TRBD1 (6 bases). CDR1 MDHEN and CDR2 SYDVKM come from the germline V gene. V lost 3 bases and J lost 4, with 17 bases in between. The CDR3 totals 16 residues. The CDR3 loop is CASSFSQGRGADTQYF. CDR3 nucleotides: TGTGCCAGCAGTTTTTCCCAGGGGAGAGGGGCAGATACGCAGTATTTT.

In this sample, this clonotype turned up a few times. The genes are TRBV7-9 and TRBJ2-1; D uncertain. The CDR3 has 15 amino acids. Looked up from germline, CDR1 is SEHNR and CDR2 is FQNEAQ (reference sequence). The V end lost 1 base, the J end lost 5 bases, and 12 bases lay between the germline ends. CDR3 nucleotide sequence: TGTGCCAGCAGCTTAGACTCGGCACCCAACAATGAGCAGTTCTTC. This codes for CASSLDSAPNNEQFF.

This clonotype was seen at least ten times. This chain uses TRBV7-9 with TRBJ2-1; D remains ambiguous. Germline V gene sequence: CDR1 SEHNR, CDR2 FQNEAQ (reference sequence). Trimming took off 3 bases at V and 0 bases at J, with 9 bases between the two ends. The CDR3 totals 15 residues. DNA for the CDR3: TGTGCCAGCAGCTTCCCCGGCTCCTCCTACAATGAGCAGTTCTTC. This gives the protein CASSFPGSSYNEQFF.

This clonotype was picked up many times. V gene TRBV20-1 combines with J gene TRBJ2-7, with D perhaps TRBD1 (6 bases). V dropped 4 bases and J dropped 2 bases, with 9 bases sitting between them. From germline, CDR1 is DFQATT and CDR2 SNEGSKA (reference sequence). The CDR3 contains 12 residues. CDR3 sequence: CSATGQTYEQYF. The CDR3 DNA reads as TGCAGTGCTACCGGACAGACCTACGAGCAGTACTTC.

This clonotype was observed a few times. This rearrangement joins TRBV4-1 to TRBJ2-1; D unclear. The CDR3 spans 16 residues. The V end lost 0 bases, the J end lost 3 bases, and 12 bases lay between the germline ends. Germline V gene lookup returns CDR1 MGHRA and CDR2 YSYEKL. CDR3 DNA: TGCGCCAGCAGCCAAGATCTTGACGGGTACTACAATGAGCAGTTCTTC. Protein sequence: CASSQDLDGYYNEQFF.